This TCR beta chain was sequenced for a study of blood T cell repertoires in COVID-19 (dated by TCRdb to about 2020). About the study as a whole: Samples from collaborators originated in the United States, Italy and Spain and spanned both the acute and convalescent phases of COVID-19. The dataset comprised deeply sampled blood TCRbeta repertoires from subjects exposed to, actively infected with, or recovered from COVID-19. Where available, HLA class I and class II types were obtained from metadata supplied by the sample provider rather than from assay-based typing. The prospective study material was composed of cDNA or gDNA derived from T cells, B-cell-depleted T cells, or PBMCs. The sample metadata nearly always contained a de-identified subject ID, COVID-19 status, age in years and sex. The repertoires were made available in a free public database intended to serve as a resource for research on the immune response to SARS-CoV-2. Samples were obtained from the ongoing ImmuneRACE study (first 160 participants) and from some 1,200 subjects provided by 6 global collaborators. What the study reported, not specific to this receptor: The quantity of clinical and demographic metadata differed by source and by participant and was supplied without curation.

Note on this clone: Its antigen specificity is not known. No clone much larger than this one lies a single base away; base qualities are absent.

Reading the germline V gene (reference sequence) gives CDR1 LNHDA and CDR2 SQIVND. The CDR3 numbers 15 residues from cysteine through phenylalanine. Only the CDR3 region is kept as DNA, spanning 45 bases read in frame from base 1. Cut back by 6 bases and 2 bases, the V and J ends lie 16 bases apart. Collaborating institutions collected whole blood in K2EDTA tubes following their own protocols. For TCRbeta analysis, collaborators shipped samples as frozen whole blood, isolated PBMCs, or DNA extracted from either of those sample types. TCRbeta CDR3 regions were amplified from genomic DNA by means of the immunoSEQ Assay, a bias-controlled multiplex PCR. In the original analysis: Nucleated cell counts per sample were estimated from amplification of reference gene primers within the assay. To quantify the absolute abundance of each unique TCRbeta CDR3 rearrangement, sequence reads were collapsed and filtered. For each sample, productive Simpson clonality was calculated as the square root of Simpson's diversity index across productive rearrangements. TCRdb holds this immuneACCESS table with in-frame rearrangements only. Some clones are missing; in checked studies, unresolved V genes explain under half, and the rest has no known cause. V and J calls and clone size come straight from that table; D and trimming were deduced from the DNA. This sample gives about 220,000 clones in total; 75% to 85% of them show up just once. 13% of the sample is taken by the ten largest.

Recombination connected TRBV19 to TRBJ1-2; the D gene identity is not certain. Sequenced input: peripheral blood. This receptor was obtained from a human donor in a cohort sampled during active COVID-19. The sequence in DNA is TGTGCCAGTAGCCCCATTACAACAGAGAACTATGGCTACACCTTC. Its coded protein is CASSPITTENYGYTF.